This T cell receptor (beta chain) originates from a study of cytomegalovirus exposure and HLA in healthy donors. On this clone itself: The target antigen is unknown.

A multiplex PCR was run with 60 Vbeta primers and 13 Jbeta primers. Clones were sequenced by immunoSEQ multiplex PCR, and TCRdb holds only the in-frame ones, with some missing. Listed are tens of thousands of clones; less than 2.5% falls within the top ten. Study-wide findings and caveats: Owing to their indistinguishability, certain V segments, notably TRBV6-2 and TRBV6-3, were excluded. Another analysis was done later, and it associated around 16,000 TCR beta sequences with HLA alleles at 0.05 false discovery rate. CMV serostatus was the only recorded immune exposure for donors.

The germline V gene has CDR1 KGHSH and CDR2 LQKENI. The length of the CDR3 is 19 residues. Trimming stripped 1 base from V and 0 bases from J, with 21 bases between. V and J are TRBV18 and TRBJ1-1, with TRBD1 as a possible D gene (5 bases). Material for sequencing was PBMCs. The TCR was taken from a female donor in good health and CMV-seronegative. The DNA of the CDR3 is TGTGCCAGCTCACCACGAAAATCGGGACTTACGGACATGAACACTGAAGCTTTCTTT. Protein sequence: CASSPRKSGLTDMNTEAFF.